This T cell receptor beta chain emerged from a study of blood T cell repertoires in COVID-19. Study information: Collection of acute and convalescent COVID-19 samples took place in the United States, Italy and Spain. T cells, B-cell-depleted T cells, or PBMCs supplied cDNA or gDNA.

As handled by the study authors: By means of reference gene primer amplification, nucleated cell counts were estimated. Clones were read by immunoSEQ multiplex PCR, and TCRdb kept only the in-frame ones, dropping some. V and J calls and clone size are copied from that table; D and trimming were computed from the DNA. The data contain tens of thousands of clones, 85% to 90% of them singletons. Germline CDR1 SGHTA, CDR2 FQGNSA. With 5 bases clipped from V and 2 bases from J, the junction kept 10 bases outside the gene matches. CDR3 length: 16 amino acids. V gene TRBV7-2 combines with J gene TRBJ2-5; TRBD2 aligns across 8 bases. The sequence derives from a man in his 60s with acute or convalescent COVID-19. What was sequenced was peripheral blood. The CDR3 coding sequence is TGTGCCAGCAGCCCCAGATCTAGCGGGTGGCAAGAGACCCAGTACTTC. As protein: CASSPRSSGWQETQYF.